A selection of T cell receptor beta chains follows, all from one sample in a study of metastatic and nonmetastatic thyroid tumors. TCRdb called clones again from the PCR reads with MiXCR. The sample consists of around 29,000 clones, less than 25% of them appearing once. Sequencing input: blood. The receptors were sampled from a female donor with papillary thyroid cancer or a benign thyroid nodule (not recorded which). Some clones in this sample may be carry-over from other donors' samples. CDR3s include the opening cysteine and the closing phenylalanine or tryptophan. The order of the fields is clone size, D gene, V gene, J gene, CDR3 protein, CDR3 DNA. A D gene is named only where the DNA matches it firmly. For some rows the clone size is stated as once, few or many, or as a class when expanded; others skip it.

abundance: NA
d_gene: NA
v_gene: TRBV5-8
j_gene: TRBJ2-1
CDR3aa: CASSLDALEQFF
CDR3nt: TGTGCCAGCAGCTTGGATGCACTGGAGCAGTTCTTC

abundance: many
d_gene: TRBD2
v_gene: TRBV20-1
j_gene: TRBJ2-5
CDR3aa: CSVHRLAGGETQYF
CDR3nt: TGCAGTGTTCACAGACTAGCGGGAGGGGAGACCCAGTACTTC

abundance: once
d_gene: NA
v_gene: TRBV20-1
j_gene: TRBJ2-7
CDR3aa: CSACLFGPSDQYF
CDR3nt: TGCAGTGCTTGTTTATTCGGGCCCAGCGATCAGTACTTC

abundance: many
d_gene: NA
v_gene: TRBV30
j_gene: TRBJ2-7
CDR3aa: CAWSVGKFYEQYF
CDR3nt: TGTGCCTGGTCTGTAGGAAAATTCTACGAGCAGTACTTC

abundance: few
d_gene: NA
v_gene: TRBV15
j_gene: TRBJ2-7
CDR3aa: CATSTARGSTYEQYF
CDR3nt: TGTGCCACCAGCACTGCTCGGGGGTCGACCTACGAGCAGTACTTC

abundance: NA
d_gene: TRBD2
v_gene: TRBV6-2/TRBV6-3
j_gene: TRBJ2-1
CDR3aa: CASRPGLAGAEQFF
CDR3nt: TGTGCCAGCAGACCAGGACTAGCGGGGGCCGAGCAGTTCTTC

abundance: once
d_gene: NA
v_gene: TRBV5-1
j_gene: TRBJ1-2
CDR3aa: CASSSRDNYGYTF
CDR3nt: TGCGCCAGCAGCTCCAGGGATAACTATGGCTACACCTTC

abundance: NA
d_gene: NA
v_gene: TRBV20-1
j_gene: TRBJ2-1
CDR3aa: CSAREGGLRMAYYNEQFF
CDR3nt: TGCAGTGCTAGGGAAGGGGGACTCCGTATGGCATACTACAATGAGCAGTTCTTC

abundance: many
d_gene: NA
v_gene: TRBV2
j_gene: TRBJ2-7
CDR3aa: CASSENLAYEQYF
CDR3nt: TGTGCCAGCAGTGAAAACTTAGCCTACGAGCAGTACTTC

abundance: few
d_gene: NA
v_gene: TRBV15
j_gene: TRBJ1-1
CDR3aa: CATSRGQPNTEAFF
CDR3nt: TGTGCCACCAGCAGAGGACAGCCGAACACTGAAGCTTTCTTT

abundance: many
d_gene: NA
v_gene: TRBV5-4
j_gene: TRBJ1-2
CDR3aa: CASRPQTGGYRYTF
CDR3nt: TGTGCCAGCAGACCCCAGACAGGAGGCTATCGCTACACCTTC

abundance: many
d_gene: NA
v_gene: TRBV2
j_gene: TRBJ1-5
CDR3aa: CASSESFNQPQHF
CDR3nt: TGTGCCAGCAGTGAATCGTTTAATCAGCCCCAGCATTTT

abundance: many
d_gene: NA
v_gene: TRBV12-5
j_gene: TRBJ2-2
CDR3aa: CASGMGLGNTGELFF
CDR3nt: TGTGCTAGTGGTATGGGGTTGGGGAACACCGGGGAGCTGTTTTTT

abundance: NA
d_gene: TRBD1
v_gene: TRBV4-2
j_gene: TRBJ1-2
CDR3aa: CASSPGQGRGYTF
CDR3nt: TGTGCCAGCAGCCCTGGACAGGGAAGGGGCTACACCTTC

abundance: NA
d_gene: TRBD2
v_gene: TRBV6-4
j_gene: TRBJ2-2
CDR3aa: CAAKRERGNTGELFF
CDR3nt: TGTGCCGCGAAAAGGGAGCGGGGAAACACCGGGGAGCTGTTTTTT

abundance: many
d_gene: NA
v_gene: TRBV7-6
j_gene: TRBJ2-1
CDR3aa: CASSLYGFEQFF
CDR3nt: TGTGCCAGCAGCTTATACGGGTTTGAGCAGTTCTTC

abundance: NA
d_gene: NA
v_gene: TRBV24-1
j_gene: TRBJ2-1
CDR3aa: CATSDGLGNEQFF
CDR3nt: TGTGCCACCAGTGACGGATTGGGCAATGAGCAGTTCTTC

abundance: few
d_gene: NA
v_gene: TRBV12-3/TRBV12-4
j_gene: TRBJ2-1
CDR3aa: CASSLGKDRSQFF
CDR3nt: TGTGCCAGCAGTTTAGGTAAAGATAGGTCTCAGTTCTTC

abundance: NA
d_gene: NA
v_gene: TRBV15
j_gene: TRBJ1-4
CDR3aa: CATSKGGGEKLFF
CDR3nt: TGTGCCACCAGCAAGGGTGGCGGAGAAAAACTCTTTTTT

abundance: many
d_gene: TRBD1
v_gene: TRBV28
j_gene: TRBJ1-4
CDR3aa: CASSLEVWTGGRRNEKLFF
CDR3nt: TGTGCCAGCAGTTTAGAGGTCTGGACAGGGGGTAGACGAAATGAAAAACTGTTTTTT

abundance: NA
d_gene: TRBD1
v_gene: TRBV10-3
j_gene: TRBJ1-2
CDR3aa: CAISDRDRNYGYTF
CDR3nt: TGTGCCATCAGTGACCGGGACAGGAACTATGGCTACACCTTC

abundance: many
d_gene: NA
v_gene: TRBV9
j_gene: TRBJ1-1
CDR3aa: CASSVGYGGVTEAFF
CDR3nt: TGTGCCAGCAGCGTAGGTTACGGGGGCGTTACTGAAGCTTTCTTT

abundance: many
d_gene: NA
v_gene: TRBV18
j_gene: TRBJ1-3
CDR3aa: CASSPTNFSSGNTIYF
CDR3nt: TGTGCCAGCTCACCCACAAACTTTTCTTCTGGAAACACCATATATTTT

abundance: many
d_gene: NA
v_gene: TRBV30
j_gene: TRBJ2-2
CDR3aa: CAWSPRNTGELFF
CDR3nt: TGTGCCTGGAGTCCACGGAACACCGGGGAGCTGTTTTTT

abundance: NA
d_gene: NA
v_gene: TRBV28
j_gene: TRBJ1-1
CDR3aa: CASSLRGFKAFF
CDR3nt: TGTGCCAGCTCGCTCCGGGGGTTCAAAGCTTTCTTT

abundance: many
d_gene: TRBD1
v_gene: TRBV11-2
j_gene: TRBJ2-1
CDR3aa: CASSLGGQGYNEQFF
CDR3nt: TGTGCCAGCAGCTTAGGGGGACAGGGTTACAATGAGCAGTTCTTC

abundance: many
d_gene: NA
v_gene: TRBV20-1
j_gene: TRBJ2-1
CDR3aa: CSARDFSYNEQFF
CDR3nt: TGCAGTGCCAGGGACTTCTCCTACAATGAGCAGTTCTTC

abundance: many
d_gene: NA
v_gene: TRBV6-5
j_gene: TRBJ2-3
CDR3aa: CASSSFEGGTGTDTQYF
CDR3nt: TGTGCCAGCAGTTCCTTCGAAGGGGGTACTGGCACAGATACGCAGTATTTT

abundance: many
d_gene: TRBD2
v_gene: TRBV20-1
j_gene: TRBJ2-7
CDR3aa: CSARGGLAGDYEQYF
CDR3nt: TGCAGTGCTAGGGGGGGACTAGCGGGGGACTACGAGCAGTACTTC

abundance: NA
d_gene: NA
v_gene: TRBV6-1
j_gene: TRBJ2-1
CDR3aa: CASSHAGVYSYNEQFF
CDR3nt: TGTGCCAGCAGCCACGCCGGGGTTTACTCCTACAATGAGCAGTTCTTC

abundance: many
d_gene: NA
v_gene: TRBV20-1
j_gene: TRBJ1-3
CDR3aa: CSARAGGSNTIYF
CDR3nt: TGCAGTGCTAGAGCTGGGGGATCTAACACCATATATTTT